The clone carrying this T cell receptor beta chain was picked up a small number of times. The antigen is undetermined. This entry belongs to a study of shared clonotypes between healthy human individuals. Background on the study: Plates per donor: three CD4 naive, three CD4 memory, two CD8 naive, one CD8 memory. Study-level points and caveats: Four donors shared around 5% of their naive CD4 clonotypes. When compared with the clonotypes that were shared by all four sorted-subset donors, the non-shared clonotypes turned out to have lower generation probabilities. It was expected that sequencing depth would affect clonotype sharing among donors.

CD8 cells regarded as naive lacked CD45RO, were positively chosen for CCR7, and omitted terminally differentiated effector memory CD45RA+ cells. TCRdb's copy holds only in-frame clones and misses some; the assay was immunoSEQ multiplex PCR. The sample yields more than 2 million clones, just under 95% seen once. The sample comprised naive CD8+ T cells from PBMCs. The TCR originated in a man between 18 and 29 years old in good health. Some clones in this sample may be carry-over from other donors' samples.

In nucleotides, the CDR3 is TGTGCCATCCAGATGACCGGGGAGCTGTTTTTT. It codes for CAIQMTGELFF. The chain combines TRBV28 with TRBJ2-2, with D unresolved. Trimming removed 10 bases at V and 5 bases at J, with 8 bases between. This CDR3 has 11 residues. Germline lookup yields CDR1 MDHEN and CDR2 SYDVKM.